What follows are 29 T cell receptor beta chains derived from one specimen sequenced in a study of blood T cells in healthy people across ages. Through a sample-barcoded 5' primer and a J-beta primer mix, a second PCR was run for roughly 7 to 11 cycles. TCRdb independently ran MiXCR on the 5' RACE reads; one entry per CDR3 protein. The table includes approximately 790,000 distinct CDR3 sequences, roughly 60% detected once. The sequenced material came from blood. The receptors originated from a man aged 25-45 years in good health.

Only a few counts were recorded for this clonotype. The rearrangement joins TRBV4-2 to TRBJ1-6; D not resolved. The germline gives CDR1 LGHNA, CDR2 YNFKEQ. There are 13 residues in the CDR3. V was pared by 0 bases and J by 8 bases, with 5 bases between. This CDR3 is CASSQDSDSPLHF. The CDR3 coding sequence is TGTGCCAGCAGCCAAGATAGTGATTCACCCCTCCACTTT.

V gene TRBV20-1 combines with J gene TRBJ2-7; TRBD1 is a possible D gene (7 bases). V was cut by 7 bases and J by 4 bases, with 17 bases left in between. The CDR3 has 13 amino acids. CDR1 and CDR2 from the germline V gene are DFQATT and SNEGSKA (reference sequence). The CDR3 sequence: CSVPAGGPYEQYF. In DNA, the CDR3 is TGCAGTGTTCCGGCAGGGGGGCCATACGAGCAGTACTTC.

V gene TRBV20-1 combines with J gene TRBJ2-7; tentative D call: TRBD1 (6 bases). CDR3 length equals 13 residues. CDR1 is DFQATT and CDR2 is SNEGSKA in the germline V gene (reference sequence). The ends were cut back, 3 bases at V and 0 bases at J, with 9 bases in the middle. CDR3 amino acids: CSARRGSSYEQYF. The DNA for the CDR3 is TGCAGTGCTAGGAGGGGGAGCTCCTACGAGCAGTACTTC.

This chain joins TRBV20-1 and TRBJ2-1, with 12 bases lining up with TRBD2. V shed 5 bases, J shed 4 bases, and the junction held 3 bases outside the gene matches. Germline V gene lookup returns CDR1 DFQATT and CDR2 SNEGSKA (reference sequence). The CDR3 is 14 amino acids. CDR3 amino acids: CSAGLAGPYNEQFF. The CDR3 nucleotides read TGCAGTGCTGGACTAGCGGGACCTTACAATGAGCAGTTCTTC.

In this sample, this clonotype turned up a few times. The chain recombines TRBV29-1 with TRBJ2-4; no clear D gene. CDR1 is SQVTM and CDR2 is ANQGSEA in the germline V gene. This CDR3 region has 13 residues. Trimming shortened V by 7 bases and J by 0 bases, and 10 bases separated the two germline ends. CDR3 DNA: TGCAGCGGCCTTGTGATAGCCAAAAACATTCAGTACTTC. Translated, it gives CSGLVIAKNIQYF. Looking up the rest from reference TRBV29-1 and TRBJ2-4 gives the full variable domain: SAVISQKPSRDICQRGTSLTIQCQVDSQVTMMFWYRQQPGQSLTLIATANQGSEATYESGFVIDKFPISRPNLTFSTLTVSNMSPEDSSIYLCSGLVIAKNIQYFGAGTRLSVL.

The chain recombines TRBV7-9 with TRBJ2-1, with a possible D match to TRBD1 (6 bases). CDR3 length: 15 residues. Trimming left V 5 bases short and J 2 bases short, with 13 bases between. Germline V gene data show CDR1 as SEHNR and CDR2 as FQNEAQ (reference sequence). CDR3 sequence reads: CASSPRQAPYNEQFF. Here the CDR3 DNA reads TGTGCCAGCAGCCCCCGACAGGCGCCCTACAATGAGCAGTTCTTC.

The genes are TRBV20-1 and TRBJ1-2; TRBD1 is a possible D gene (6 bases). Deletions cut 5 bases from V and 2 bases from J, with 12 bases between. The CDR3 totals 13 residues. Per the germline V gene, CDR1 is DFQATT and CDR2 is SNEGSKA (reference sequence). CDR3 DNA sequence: TGCAGTGCTCCATCCACAGGGAACTATGGCTACACCTTC. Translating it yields CSAPSTGNYGYTF.

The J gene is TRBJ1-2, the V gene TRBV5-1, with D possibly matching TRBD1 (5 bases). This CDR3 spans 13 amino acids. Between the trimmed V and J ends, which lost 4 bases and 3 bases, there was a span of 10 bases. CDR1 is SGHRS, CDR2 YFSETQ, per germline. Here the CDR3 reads CASSRDHDYGYTF. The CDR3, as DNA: TGCGCCAGCAGCAGGGACCACGACTATGGCTACACCTTC.

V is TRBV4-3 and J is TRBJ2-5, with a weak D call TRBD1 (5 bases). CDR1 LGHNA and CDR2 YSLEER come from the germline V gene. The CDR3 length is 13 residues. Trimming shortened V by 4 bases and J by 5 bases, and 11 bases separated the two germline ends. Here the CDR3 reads CASSLGVHETQYF. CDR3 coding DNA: TGCGCCAGCAGCCTAGGGGTTCACGAGACCCAGTACTTC.

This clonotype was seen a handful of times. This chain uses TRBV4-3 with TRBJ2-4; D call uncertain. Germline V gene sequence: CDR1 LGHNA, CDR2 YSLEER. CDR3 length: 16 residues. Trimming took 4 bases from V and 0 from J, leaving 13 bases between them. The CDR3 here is CASSLSRGKAKNIQYF. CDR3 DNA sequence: TGCGCCAGCAGCCTTTCCCGCGGTAAAGCCAAAAACATTCAGTACTTC.

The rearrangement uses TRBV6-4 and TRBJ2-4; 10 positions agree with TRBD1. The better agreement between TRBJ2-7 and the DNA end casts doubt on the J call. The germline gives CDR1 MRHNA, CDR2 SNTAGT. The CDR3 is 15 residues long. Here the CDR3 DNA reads TGTGCCAGCAAACAAGGGGGACAGGGGTCCCGCGAGCAGTACTTC. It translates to CASKQGGQGSREQYF.

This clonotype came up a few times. CDR3 DNA: TGTGCCAGCCGGGGGCACCTCTATGGCTACACCTTC. Its translation: CASRGHLYGYTF. This sequence joins TRBV7-2 and TRBJ1-2; possibly TRBD1 for D (6 bases). V gave up 8 bases and J gave up 4 bases, with 11 bases separating them. The germline gives CDR1 SGHTA, CDR2 FQGNSA. The CDR3 contains 12 residues.

The CDR3 sequence: CASSQGLVKETQYF. The CDR3 coding sequence is TGCGCCAGCAGCCAAGGACTAGTGAAAGAGACCCAGTACTTC. This rearrangement joins TRBV4-3 to TRBJ2-5; tentative D call: TRBD2 (6 bases). Trimming removed 1 base from V and 3 bases from J, with 9 bases in between. The CDR3 is made up of 14 amino acids. CDR1 is LGHNA and CDR2 is YSLEER in the germline V gene.

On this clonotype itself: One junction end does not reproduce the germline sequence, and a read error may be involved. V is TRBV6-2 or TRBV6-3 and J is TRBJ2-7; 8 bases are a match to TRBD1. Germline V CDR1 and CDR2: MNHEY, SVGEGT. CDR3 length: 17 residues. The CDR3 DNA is TGTGCCAGCAGCTCCGGGACAGGAGGCCCCTACTCCTGCGAGCAGTACTTC. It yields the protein CASSSGTGGPYSCEQYF.

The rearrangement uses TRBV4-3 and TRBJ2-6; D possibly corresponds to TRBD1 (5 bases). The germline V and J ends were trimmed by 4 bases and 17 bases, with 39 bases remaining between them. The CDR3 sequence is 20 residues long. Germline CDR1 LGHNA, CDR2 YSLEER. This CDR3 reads CASSPNVRWRIRSGANVLTF. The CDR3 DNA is TGCGCCAGCAGCCCAAACGTCAGGTGGCGGATTCGGTCTGGGGCCAACGTTTTGACTTTC.

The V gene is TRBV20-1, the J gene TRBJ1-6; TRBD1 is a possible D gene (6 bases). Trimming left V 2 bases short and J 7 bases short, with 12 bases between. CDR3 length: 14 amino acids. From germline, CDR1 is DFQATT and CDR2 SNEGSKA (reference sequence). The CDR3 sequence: CSARRGAENSPLHF. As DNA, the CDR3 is TGCAGTGCTAGAAGGGGGGCGGAGAATTCACCCCTCCACTTT.

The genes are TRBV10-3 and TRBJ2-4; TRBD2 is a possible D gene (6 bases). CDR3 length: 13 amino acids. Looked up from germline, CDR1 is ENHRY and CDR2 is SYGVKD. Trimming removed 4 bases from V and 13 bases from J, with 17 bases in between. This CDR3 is CAISGQGSGEQYF. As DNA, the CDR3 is TGTGCCATCAGTGGTCAAGGATCGGGGGAGCAGTACTTC.

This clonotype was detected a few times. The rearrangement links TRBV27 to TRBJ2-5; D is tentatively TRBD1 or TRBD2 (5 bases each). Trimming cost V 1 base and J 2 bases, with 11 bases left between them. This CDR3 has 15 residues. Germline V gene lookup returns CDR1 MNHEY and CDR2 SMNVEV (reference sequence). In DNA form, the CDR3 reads TGTGCCAGCAGTTTATATTGGGGGAAGCAAGAGACCCAGTACTTC. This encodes CASSLYWGKQETQYF.

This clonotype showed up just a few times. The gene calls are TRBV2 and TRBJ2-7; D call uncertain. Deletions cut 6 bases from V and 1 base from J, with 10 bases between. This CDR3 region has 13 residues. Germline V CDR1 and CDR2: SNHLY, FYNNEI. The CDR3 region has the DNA TGTGCCAGCAGAAGAGACCGGTCCTACGAGCAGTACTTC. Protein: CASRRDRSYEQYF.

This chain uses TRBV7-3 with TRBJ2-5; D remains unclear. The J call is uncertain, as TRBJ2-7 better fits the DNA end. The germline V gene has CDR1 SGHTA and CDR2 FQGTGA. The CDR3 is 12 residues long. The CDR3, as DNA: TGTGCCAGCAGCCCCTCGGACGGCGAGCAGTACTTC. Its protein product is CASSPSDGEQYF.

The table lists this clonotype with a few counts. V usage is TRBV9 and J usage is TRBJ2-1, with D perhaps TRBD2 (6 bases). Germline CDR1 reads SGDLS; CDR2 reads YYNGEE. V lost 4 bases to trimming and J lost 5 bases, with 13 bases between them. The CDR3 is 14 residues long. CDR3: CASSPSGDHNEQFF. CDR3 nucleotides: TGTGCCAGCAGCCCCTCGGGGGACCACAATGAGCAGTTCTTC.

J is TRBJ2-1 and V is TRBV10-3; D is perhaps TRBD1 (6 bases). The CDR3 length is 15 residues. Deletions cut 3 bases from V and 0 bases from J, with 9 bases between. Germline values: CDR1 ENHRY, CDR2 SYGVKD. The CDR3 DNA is TGTGCCATCAGTGAAAGGGGGAGCTCCTACAATGAGCAGTTCTTC. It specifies CAISERGSSYNEQFF.

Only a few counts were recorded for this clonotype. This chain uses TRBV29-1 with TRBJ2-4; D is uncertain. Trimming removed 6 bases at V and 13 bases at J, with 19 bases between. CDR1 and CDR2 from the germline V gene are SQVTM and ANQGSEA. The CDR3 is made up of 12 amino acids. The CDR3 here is CSVRTRFLEQYF. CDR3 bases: TGCAGCGTCCGGACGAGGTTCCTGGAGCAGTACTTC.

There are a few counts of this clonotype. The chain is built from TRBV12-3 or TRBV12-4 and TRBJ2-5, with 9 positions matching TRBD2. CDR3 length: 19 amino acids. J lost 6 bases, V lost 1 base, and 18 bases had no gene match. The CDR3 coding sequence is TGTGCCAGCAGTTTAGAAAATCGGCGGGGGGGGGATAAGGGTAAGACCCAGTACTTC. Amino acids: CASSLENRRGGDKGKTQYF.

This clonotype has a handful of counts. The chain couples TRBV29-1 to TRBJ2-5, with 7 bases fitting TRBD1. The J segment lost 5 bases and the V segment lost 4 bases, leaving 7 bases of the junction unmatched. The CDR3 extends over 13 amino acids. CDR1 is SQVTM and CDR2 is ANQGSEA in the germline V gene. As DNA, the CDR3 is TGCAGCGTTGCTGACAGGGTTCCTGAGACCCAGTACTTC. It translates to CSVADRVPETQYF.

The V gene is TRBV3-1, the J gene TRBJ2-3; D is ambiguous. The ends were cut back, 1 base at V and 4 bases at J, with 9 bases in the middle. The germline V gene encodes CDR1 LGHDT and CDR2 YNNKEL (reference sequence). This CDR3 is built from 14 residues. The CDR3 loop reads CASSQGRDADTQYF. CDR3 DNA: TGTGCCAGCAGCCAAGGTCGTGATGCAGATACGCAGTATTTT.

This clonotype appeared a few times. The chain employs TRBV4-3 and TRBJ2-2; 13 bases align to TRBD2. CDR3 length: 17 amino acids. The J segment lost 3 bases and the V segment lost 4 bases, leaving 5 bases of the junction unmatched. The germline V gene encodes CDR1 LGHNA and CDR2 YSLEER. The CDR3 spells CASSRTSGGAYTGELFF. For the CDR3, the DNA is TGCGCCAGCAGCCGAACTAGCGGGGGGGCCTACACCGGGGAGCTGTTTTTT.

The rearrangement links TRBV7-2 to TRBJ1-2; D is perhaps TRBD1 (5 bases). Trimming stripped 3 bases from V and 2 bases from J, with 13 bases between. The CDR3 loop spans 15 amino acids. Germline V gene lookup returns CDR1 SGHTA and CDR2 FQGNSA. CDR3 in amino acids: CASSFDQGGNYGYTF. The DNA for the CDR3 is TGTGCCAGCAGCTTCGACCAGGGCGGCAACTATGGCTACACCTTC.

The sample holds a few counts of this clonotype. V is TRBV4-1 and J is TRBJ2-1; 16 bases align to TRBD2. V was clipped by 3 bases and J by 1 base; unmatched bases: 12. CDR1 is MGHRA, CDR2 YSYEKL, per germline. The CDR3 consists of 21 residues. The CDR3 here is CASSHPSGGTSGGASYNEQFF. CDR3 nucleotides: TGCGCCAGCAGCCACCCATCGGGGGGGACTAGCGGGGGGGCGTCCTACAATGAGCAGTTCTTC.